The 28 T cell receptor beta chains below come from one sample, sequenced in a study of T-cell memory formation after mild COVID-19 (dated by TCRdb to the early 2020s). Library preparation used 5' RACE. Sequencing used an Illumina NovaSeq 6000. TCRdb ran its own pipeline on the public reads, namely fastp trimming at Q25 and MiXCR clone calling, and kept in-frame beta chains. Each CDR3 protein appears once, grouped with its most common genes and DNA. The sample table records fewer than 140,000 distinct CDR3 sequences; roughly an eighth of these occur just once. About 27% of the sample lies in the top ten. The sequenced sample was PBMCs or a T cell subset sorted from them (not recorded which). Receptor source: an adult woman who had mild COVID-19 (a few samples of this study predate the infection). The sample titles of this study are shuffled in the database, so cell type and time point are left out; the donor was told from shared clones.

Many counts were recorded for this clonotype. The V gene is TRBV7-3, the J gene TRBJ2-7; 8 bases align to TRBD2. In germline, CDR1 is SGHTA, CDR2 FQGTGA. Trimming removed 5 bases from V and 6 bases from J; junction bases left unmatched: 9. The CDR3 runs 14 residues. The CDR3 region has the DNA TGTGCCAGCAGCCAAGGCCTAGCGGGTCTCGAGCAGTACTTC. Protein sequence: CASSQGLAGLEQYF.

This clonotype appeared many times. The rearrangement joins TRBV15 to TRBJ2-3; D unclear. This CDR3 comprises 11 residues. The V gene lost 4 bases and the J gene lost 2 bases, with 1 base spanning the gap. In germline, CDR1 is LNHNV, CDR2 YYDKDF (reference sequence). CDR3 bases: TGTGCCACCAGCAACACAGATACGCAGTATTTT. It is translated as CATSNTDTQYF.

The rearrangement links TRBV20-1 to TRBJ2-3; tentatively, D is TRBD1 or TRBD2 (5 bases each). Trimming stripped 5 bases from V and 2 bases from J, with 11 bases between. The germline gives CDR1 DFQATT, CDR2 SNEGSKA (reference sequence). The CDR3 is 13 residues long. The CDR3 DNA reads as TGCAGTGCTCGGGACGTGTTCACAGATACGCAGTATTTT. It yields the protein CSARDVFTDTQYF.

The gene calls are TRBV6-5 and TRBJ1-2; D unresolved. The CDR3 has 15 amino acids. V was pared by 0 bases and J by 2 bases, with 10 bases between. CDR1 is MNHEY and CDR2 is SVGAGI in the germline V gene. CDR3 sequence reads: CASSYSMRLNYGYTF. In DNA, the CDR3 is TGTGCCAGCAGTTACTCGATGAGGTTGAACTATGGCTACACCTTC.

This rearrangement joins TRBV6-1 to TRBJ2-1; perhaps TRBD1 as D (5 bases). The CDR3 runs to 12 residues. V lost 8 bases to trimming and J lost 8 bases, with 13 bases between them. Germline V gene sequence: CDR1 MNHNS, CDR2 SASEGT. The CDR3, as DNA: TGTGCCAGCTACCACGCAGGGCATGAGCAGTTCTTC. Its protein product is CASYHAGHEQFF.

The chain uses TRBV9 and TRBJ2-7; 11 positions agree with TRBD1. The CDR3 spans 15 residues. Germline assignment: CDR1 SGDLS and CDR2 YYNGEE. After removal of 3 bases from V and 4 bases from J, the junction contained 6 bases not matched to a gene. The DNA of the CDR3 is TGTGCCAGCAGCGCAGAAGGACAGGGGGCTTACGAGCAGTACTTC. Its translation: CASSAEGQGAYEQYF.

Ten or more counts support this clonotype. The chain combines TRBV12-3 or TRBV12-4 with TRBJ2-1; 13 nucleotides agree with TRBD2. Losses at the gene ends were 2 bases for V and 5 bases for J; bases not matched to a gene: 3. The CDR3 length is 16 residues. This chain's CDR3 is CASSLRLAGGNNEQFF. CDR3 nucleotides: TGTGCCAGCAGTTTAAGACTAGCGGGGGGCAACAATGAGCAGTTCTTC.

This clonotype was picked up a small number of times. The chain couples TRBV2 to TRBJ2-3, with TRBD2 identical over 10 bases. The CDR3 totals 15 residues. The germline V gene encodes CDR1 SNHLY and CDR2 FYNNEI. Trimming removed 4 bases from V and 4 bases from J; junction bases left unmatched: 5. The CDR3 is CASSVRAGGPDTQYF. CDR3 coding DNA: TGTGCCAGCAGTGTGCGAGCGGGGGGGCCAGATACGCAGTATTTT.

V is TRBV19 and J is TRBJ1-1; 8 bases are shared with TRBD1. The germline V gene has CDR1 LNHDA and CDR2 SQIVND (reference sequence). The CDR3 loop spans 14 amino acids. V shed 5 bases, J shed 5 bases, and the junction held 7 bases outside the gene matches. The CDR3 is CASSLQGARTEAFF. CDR3 in DNA: TGTGCCAGTAGTCTCCAGGGGGCGCGGACTGAAGCTTTCTTT.

V usage is TRBV3-1 and J usage is TRBJ2-7; D is unresolved. Trimming shortened V by 1 base and J by 3 bases, and 10 bases separated the two germline ends. The length of the CDR3 is 14 residues. Germline V gene data show CDR1 as LGHDT and CDR2 as YNNKEL (reference sequence). The CDR3 region is CASSQAPPGYEQYF. CDR3 DNA: TGTGCCAGCAGCCAAGCTCCCCCAGGCTACGAGCAGTACTTC.

The rearrangement joins TRBV7-2 to TRBJ1-1; D remains unclear. V lost 1 base and J 9 bases, leaving 9 bases between the germline ends. The CDR3 is made up of 12 amino acids. Germline CDR1 is SGHTA and CDR2 is FQGNSA. The CDR3 protein is CASSLGATKAFF. Here the CDR3 DNA reads TGTGCCAGCAGCTTAGGCGCGACGAAAGCTTTCTTT. Full variable domain (outside the CDR3, taken from reference TRBV7-2 and TRBJ1-1): GAGVSQSPSNKVTEKGKDVELRCDPISGHTALYWYRQSLGQGLEFLIYFQGNSAPDKSGLPSDRFSAERTGGSVSTLTIQRTQQEDSAVYLCASSLGATKAFFGQGTRLTVV.

Only a few counts were recorded for this clonotype. The rearrangement links TRBV13 to TRBJ2-1; 9 nucleotides align to TRBD2. Trimming took 4 bases from V and 2 from J; bases not matched to a gene: 6. In germline, CDR1 is PRHDT, CDR2 FYEKMQ (reference sequence). This CDR3 comprises 16 residues. In nucleotides, the CDR3 is TGTGCCAGCAGCTCCAGTGCGGGAGGGCCCTACAATGAGCAGTTCTTC. It yields the protein CASSSSAGGPYNEQFF.

This clonotype has ten or more counts. This rearrangement joins TRBV6-2 or TRBV6-3 to TRBJ2-7; TRBD1 agrees at 8 bases. Germline values: CDR1 MNHEY, CDR2 SVGEGT. The CDR3 is 16 amino acids. Trimming removed 0 bases from V and 0 bases from J; junction bases left unmatched: 4. CDR3 coding DNA: TGTGCCAGCAGTTACTCGGACAGGGTCCCCTCCTACGAGCAGTACTTC. Translated, it gives CASSYSDRVPSYEQYF.

Comment on this clonotype: One junction end disagrees with the germline gene, perhaps due to a read error. This chain links TRBV7-9 with TRBJ2-7; D is possibly TRBD1 (6 bases). CDR1 is SEHNR, CDR2 FQNEAQ, per germline (reference sequence). CDR3 length: 14 amino acids. The CDR3, as DNA: TGTGCCAGCAGTTTAGCGACAGGACGGGACGAGCAGTACTTC. Translated, it gives CASSLATGRDEQYF.

The chain joins TRBV9 to TRBJ1-1; possible D gene TRBD1, 5 bases. Germline CDR1 and CDR2: SGDLS and YYNGEE. Trimming cost V 2 bases and J 0 bases, with 11 bases left between them. The CDR3 is 15 residues long. CDR3 sequence reads: CASSVGQGLNTEAFF. The CDR3 nucleotides read TGTGCCAGCAGCGTGGGGCAGGGATTGAACACTGAAGCTTTCTTT.

This clonotype was seen a single time. J is TRBJ1-2 and V is TRBV12-3 or TRBV12-4; 11 bases are a match to TRBD1. The CDR3 extends over 14 amino acids. V shed 7 bases and J 4 bases; nucleotides not matched to a gene: 5. Here the CDR3 reads CASIWTGGGYGYTF. CDR3 nucleotides: TGTGCCAGCATTTGGACAGGGGGCGGCTATGGCTACACCTTC.

Only a few counts were recorded for this clonotype. The chain joins TRBV11-2 to TRBJ2-1; D perhaps matches TRBD1 (5 bases). Germline-derived CDR1 and CDR2 are SGHAT and FQNNGV. V lost 6 bases, J lost 8 bases, and 14 bases lay in between. The CDR3 runs 13 residues. CDR3 DNA: TGTGCCAGCAGTCTCCAGGGTCACGATGAGCAGTTCTTC. Translating gives CASSLQGHDEQFF.

This clonotype was detected ten times or more. The chain recombines TRBV5-1 with TRBJ2-7; D assignment may be TRBD1 or TRBD2 (5 bases each). The CDR3 runs to 15 residues. Per the germline V gene, CDR1 is SGHRS and CDR2 is YFSETQ. The V end was cut by 4 bases, the J end by 0 bases, with 14 bases between. The CDR3 region is CASSGRDGPSYEQYF. Here the CDR3 DNA reads TGCGCCAGCAGCGGCCGGGACGGACCCTCCTACGAGCAGTACTTC.

Only a few counts were recorded for this clonotype. V gene TRBV14 combines with J gene TRBJ2-1, with a weak D call TRBD1 (6 bases). Germline CDR1 SGHDN, CDR2 FVKESK. V was trimmed by 1 base and J by 10 bases, leaving 14 bases between them. The CDR3 extends over 14 amino acids. The CDR3 reads CASSQAESGTEQFF. For the CDR3, the DNA is TGTGCCAGCAGCCAAGCCGAGTCAGGGACAGAGCAGTTCTTC.

The chain links TRBV4-3 to TRBJ2-7, with 8 nucleotides matching TRBD1. Germline trimming cut 0 bases from V and 4 bases from J; bases unmatched to any gene: 5. The germline CDR1 and CDR2 sequences are LGHNA and YSLEER. This CDR3 has 15 amino acids. CDR3: CASSQDQGARYEQYF. CDR3 coding DNA: TGCGCCAGCAGCCAAGACCAGGGGGCGCGGTACGAGCAGTACTTC.

In its sample, this clonotype was seen a few times. For the CDR3, the DNA is TGTGCCAGCAGCTTACCGACCCCCTCGAGGGAGCAGTACTTC. Amino acids: CASSLPTPSREQYF. The V and J genes are TRBV5-6 and TRBJ2-7; D is unresolved. The CDR3 has 14 residues. The ends were cut back, 2 bases at V and 7 bases at J, with 16 bases in the middle. The germline CDR1 and CDR2 sequences are SGHDT and YYEEEE.

This chain's CDR3 is CASSFNRGGTREVYEQYF. CDR3 sequence (DNA): TGTGCCAGCAGTTTCAACAGGGGGGGAACACGAGAGGTCTACGAGCAGTACTTC. V is TRBV28 and J is TRBJ2-7; D is perhaps TRBD1 (8 bases). Germline V gene data show CDR1 as MDHEN and CDR2 as SYDVKM. The CDR3 runs to 18 residues. With 3 bases removed from V and 3 bases from J, the gap between germline ends came to 24 bases.

In this sample, this clonotype turned up many times. This chain uses TRBV7-8 with TRBJ2-2, with 15 nucleotides matching TRBD2. The germline gives CDR1 SGHVS, CDR2 FQNEAQ. The CDR3 has 18 amino acids. V dropped 3 bases and J dropped 5; count of bases not matched to a gene: 7. CDR3 residues: CASSLTGLAGGHTGELFF. CDR3 coding DNA: TGTGCCAGCAGCTTGACCGGACTAGCGGGGGGGCATACCGGGGAGCTGTTTTTT.

This clonotype was seen more than once but under ten times. This chain links TRBV29-1 with TRBJ2-2; D might be TRBD2 (6 bases). Germline loops: CDR1 SQVTM, CDR2 ANQGSEA. This CDR3 contains 13 residues. Trimming took off 6 bases at V and 5 bases at J, with 13 bases between the two ends. This chain's CDR3 is CSVKPGGTGELFF. The DNA for the CDR3 is TGCAGCGTCAAGCCCGGAGGGACCGGGGAGCTGTTTTTT.

This clonotype was detected a few times. The rearrangement uses TRBV12-3 or TRBV12-4 and TRBJ2-1; D is possibly TRBD2 (6 bases). This CDR3 comprises 13 residues. The V gene lost 6 bases and the J gene lost 8 bases, with 14 bases spanning the gap. The CDR3 DNA follows: TGTGCCAGCAGGGATCTACTAGCTGATGAGCAGTTCTTC. Residues: CASRDLLADEQFF.

The CDR3 region is CAWSVLGGELFF. CDR3 nucleotides: TGTGCCTGGAGTGTACTGGGGGGGGAGCTGTTTTTT. The genes are TRBV30 and TRBJ2-2; D gene unclear. CDR1 is GTSNPN, CDR2 SVGIG, per germline (reference sequence). V was trimmed by 0 bases and J by 8 bases, leaving 7 bases between them. There are 12 residues in the CDR3.

V and J are TRBV9 and TRBJ2-5; the match to TRBD2 covers 7 bases. Per germline, CDR1 SGDLS and CDR2 YYNGEE. The ends lost 3 bases at V and 4 bases at J; junction bases unmatched: 6. This CDR3 is 14 amino acids long. CDR3 nucleotides: TGTGCCAGCAGCGACTTCCAGCGGGGAGAGACCCAGTACTTC. Protein sequence: CASSDFQRGETQYF. The full variable domain, in which reference TRBV9 and TRBJ2-5 provide the parts outside the CDR3, is DSGVTQTPKHLITATGQRVTLRCSPRSGDLSVYWYQQSLDQGLQFLIQYYNGEERAKGNILERFSAQQFPDLHSELNLSSLELGDSALYFCASSDFQRGETQYFGPGTRLLVL.

This clonotype occurred a few times. The chain uses TRBV27 and TRBJ2-5; tentatively, D is TRBD2 (5 bases). This CDR3 comprises 15 residues. Germline V gene lookup returns CDR1 MNHEY and CDR2 SMNVEV (reference sequence). The V end lost 7 bases, the J end lost 0 bases, and 15 bases lay between the germline ends. The CDR3 coding sequence is TGTGCCAGCACCCGCCGGGGAGTGTACCAAGAGACCCAGTACTTC. This encodes CASTRRGVYQETQYF.